Shown below are 25 T cell receptor beta chains from a single sample sequenced in a study of T cell changes during pregnancy in multiple sclerosis. This table comes from immunoSEQ multiplex PCR, and its TCRdb copy is limited to in-frame clones, with some not included. In the table there are 70,000 to 80,000 clones, 88% of which are singletons. The sequencing here drew on peripheral blood, taken before pregnancy. All receptors derive from a female donor with multiple sclerosis, enrolled in a pregnancy study.

The chain couples TRBV7-2 to TRBJ2-6, with no clear D. CDR1 SGHTA and CDR2 FQGNSA come from the germline V gene. V lost 1 base and J 4 bases, leaving 8 bases between the germline ends. The CDR3 sequence is 15 residues long. Here the CDR3 DNA reads TGTGCCAGCAGCTTAGGCGGTTCCGGGGCCAACGTCCTGACTTTC. Translating gives CASSLGGSGANVLTF.

This chain joins TRBV2 and TRBJ2-1, with a weak D call TRBD2 (6 bases). This CDR3 has 12 amino acids. Trimming pared 6 bases from V and 9 bases from J, leaving 12 bases between. CDR1 SNHLY and CDR2 FYNNEI come from the germline V gene. CDR3 nucleotides: TGTGCCAGCAGGGCGGGGATGGGTGAGCAGTTCTTC. It encodes CASRAGMGEQFF.

The genes are TRBV6-5 and TRBJ2-1; D is possibly TRBD2 (6 bases). This CDR3 has 14 amino acids. V was cut by 8 bases and J by 8 bases, with 19 bases left in between. Germline V gives CDR1 MNHEY, CDR2 SVGAGI. The CDR3 is CASSGTPVYDEQFF. The CDR3 nucleotides read TGTGCCAGCTCCGGGACTCCTGTGTACGATGAGCAGTTCTTC.

In its sample, this clone was seen a few times. The V call is TRBV7-3, the J call TRBJ1-6; possible D gene TRBD1, 5 bases. The CDR3 extends over 15 amino acids. Germline V gives CDR1 SGHTA, CDR2 FQGTGA. V was cut by 5 bases and J by 7 bases, with 15 bases left in between. As DNA, the CDR3 is TGTGCCAGCAGCCCGACGGGTCGGGGGAATTCACCCCTCCACTTT. Its translation: CASSPTGRGNSPLHF. The full variable domain, in which reference TRBV7-3 and TRBJ1-6 provide the parts outside the CDR3, is GAGVSQTPSNKVTEKGKYVELRCDPISGHTALYWYRQSLGQGPEFLIYFQGTGAADDSGLPNDRFFAVRPEGSVSTLKIQRTERGDSAVYLCASSPTGRGNSPLHFGNGTRLTVT.

The rearrangement joins TRBV7-9 to TRBJ2-7, with TRBD2 matching over 9 bases. V trimming: 5 bases; J trimming: 4 bases; junction bases outside the gene matches: 18. Germline V CDR1 and CDR2: SEHNR, FQNEAQ (reference sequence). The CDR3 consists of 18 residues. In DNA form, the CDR3 reads TGTGCCAGCAGCCCTCCCTGGGAGGGTAGCGGGGGTTTATACGAGCAGTACTTC. Translated, it gives CASSPPWEGSGGLYEQYF.

The chain combines TRBV6-5 with TRBJ1-2; 7 bases are a match to TRBD1. The junction had 1 base not matched to a gene; V was cut back by 5 bases and J by 4 bases. Germline V lookup: CDR1 MNHEY, CDR2 SVGAGI. CDR3 length equals 12 residues. CDR3 region: CASSGDSYGYTF. DNA for the CDR3: TGTGCCAGCAGTGGGGACAGCTATGGCTACACCTTC.

The chain couples TRBV5-6 to TRBJ1-2; D is possibly TRBD1 (6 bases). The CDR3 sequence is 13 residues long. Germline V gene sequence: CDR1 SGHDT, CDR2 YYEEEE. Trimming left V 4 bases short and J 10 bases short, with 17 bases between. CDR3 region: CASSPLLDRTYTF. CDR3 DNA: TGTGCCAGCAGCCCCCTCCTCGACAGGACCTACACCTTC.

The chain couples TRBV6-6 to TRBJ1-5, with a possible D match to TRBD1 (6 bases). Trimming took off 4 bases at V and 2 bases at J, with 9 bases between the two ends. Germline CDR1 and CDR2: MNHNY and SVGAGI (reference sequence). The CDR3 consists of 14 residues. CDR3 amino acids: CASSLQGRNQPQHF. CDR3 DNA: TGTGCCAGCAGTTTACAGGGTCGCAATCAGCCCCAGCATTTT.

The gene calls are TRBV7-9 and TRBJ1-3, with D maybe TRBD1 (6 bases). The CDR3 runs 16 residues. Germline V lookup: CDR1 SEHNR, CDR2 FQNEAQ (reference sequence). Trimming stripped 1 base from V and 2 bases from J, with 12 bases between. Here the CDR3 reads CASSLEPPGAGNTIYF. In DNA form, the CDR3 reads TGTGCCAGCAGCTTAGAACCGCCAGGGGCTGGAAACACCATATATTTT.

In this sample, this clone turned up once. V and J are TRBV7-9 and TRBJ2-1; 7 nucleotides line up with TRBD2. The junction had 13 bases not matched to a gene; V was cut back by 5 bases and J by 0 bases. The germline CDR1 and CDR2 sequences are SEHNR and FQNEAQ (reference sequence). This CDR3 contains 18 residues. CDR3 sequence (DNA): TGTGCCAGCAGCCCCACCCTCAAAGCGGGGAGCTCCTACAATGAGCAGTTCTTC. Translated: CASSPTLKAGSSYNEQFF. Together with reference TRBV7-9 and TRBJ2-1, the CDR3 gives the full variable domain: DTGVSQNPRHKITKRGQNVTFRCDPISEHNRLYWYRQTLGQGPEFLTYFQNEAQLEKSRLLSDRFSAERPKGSFSTLEIQRTEQGDSAMYLCASSPTLKAGSSYNEQFFGPGTRLTVL.

This chain uses TRBV9 with TRBJ1-6; no clear D. The germline V gene encodes CDR1 SGDLS and CDR2 YYNGEE. V was cut by 0 bases and J by 8 bases, with 12 bases left in between. This CDR3 contains 15 residues. The chain's CDR3 is CASSVEHRPDSPLHF. In DNA form, the CDR3 reads TGTGCCAGCAGCGTAGAACACAGACCGGATTCACCCCTCCACTTT. The full variable domain, with the rest looked up from reference TRBV9 and TRBJ1-6, is DSGVTQTPKHLITATGQRVTLRCSPRSGDLSVYWYQQSLDQGLQFLIQYYNGEERAKGNILERFSAQQFPDLHSELNLSSLELGDSALYFCASSVEHRPDSPLHFGNGTRLTVT.

The chain employs TRBV7-9 and TRBJ2-5; 11 bases line up with TRBD2. The CDR3 is 16 residues long. The J segment lost 1 base and the V segment lost 5 bases, leaving 6 bases of the junction unmatched. In germline, CDR1 is SEHNR, CDR2 FQNEAQ (reference sequence). The CDR3, as DNA: TGTGCCAGCAGCCCGGGACTAGCGGAACTCCAAGAGACCCAGTACTTC. Residues: CASSPGLAELQETQYF.

This chain links TRBV6-5 with TRBJ2-1; no clear D gene. Germline assignment: CDR1 MNHEY and CDR2 SVGAGI. The CDR3 runs 14 residues. Trimming shortened V by 6 bases and J by 1 base, and 10 bases separated the two germline ends. The CDR3 loop is CASRKRGSYNEQFF. Written as DNA, the CDR3 is TGTGCCAGCAGAAAGAGAGGATCCTACAATGAGCAGTTCTTC.

This chain uses TRBV6-1 with TRBJ1-2; possible D gene TRBD1, 6 bases. CDR3 length: 14 amino acids. Germline loops: CDR1 MNHNS, CDR2 SASEGT. Trimming shortened V by 6 bases and J by 2 bases, and 13 bases separated the two germline ends. CDR3 sequence (DNA): TGTGCCAGCAGCATAACAGGGCGCAACTATGGCTACACCTTC. It yields the protein CASSITGRNYGYTF.

The V call is TRBV18, the J call TRBJ2-2, with 11 bases that match TRBD2. The CDR3 has 17 residues. Trimming at V came to 5 bases and at J to 4 bases, leaving 9 bases not matched to a gene. Germline-derived CDR1 and CDR2 are KGHSH and LQKENI. The CDR3 sequence: CASSNSLAGGGTGELFF. The CDR3 bases are TGTGCCAGCTCAAATTCTCTAGCGGGAGGAGGCACCGGGGAGCTGTTTTTT.

The chain is built from TRBV6-5 and TRBJ1-1; TRBD1 matches 8 bases. J was trimmed by 0 bases and V by 6 bases; bases with no gene match: 6. From germline, CDR1 is MNHEY and CDR2 SVGAGI. The CDR3 runs 15 residues. This chain's CDR3 is CASRRGQGLNTEAFF. The CDR3 nucleotides are TGTGCCAGCAGACGAGGACAGGGTTTGAACACTGAAGCTTTCTTT.

The chain carries TRBV19 and TRBJ2-7; 11 bases agree with TRBD2. Germline V CDR1 and CDR2: LNHDA, SQIVND (reference sequence). V shed 8 bases, J shed 0 bases, and the junction held 3 bases outside the gene matches. CDR3 length: 14 residues. The CDR3 sequence is CASGTSGSSYEQYF. CDR3 DNA sequence: TGTGCCAGTGGAACTAGCGGGAGCTCCTACGAGCAGTACTTC.

Concerning this clone: Sequence at one end of the junction differs from germline and may be a read error. The rearrangement joins TRBV7-9 to TRBJ2-5; TRBD2 might be the D (6 bases). The CDR3 consists of 12 residues. Germline CDR1 SEHNR, CDR2 FQNEAQ (reference sequence). Here the CDR3 reads CASSLVGPDYHF. CDR3 nucleotide sequence: TGTGCCAGCAGCTTGGTTGGCCCGGACTATCACTTC.

V usage is TRBV7-9 and J usage is TRBJ1-4, with D unresolved. The CDR3 sequence is 12 residues long. With 6 bases removed from V and 8 bases from J, the gap between germline ends came to 10 bases. CDR1 is SEHNR, CDR2 FQNEAQ, per germline (reference sequence). CDR3 coding DNA: TGTGCCAGCAGGCCTCCGGGGGAAAAACTGTTTTTT. Its translation: CASRPPGEKLFF.

V usage is TRBV5-1 and J usage is TRBJ1-1; 9 bases line up with TRBD1. Germline V gene sequence: CDR1 SGHRS, CDR2 YFSETQ. The CDR3 extends over 14 amino acids. V dropped 4 bases and J dropped 7; count of bases not matched to a gene: 8. The CDR3 is CASSMTTGGFEAFF. Here the CDR3 DNA reads TGCGCCAGCAGCATGACGACAGGGGGATTTGAAGCTTTCTTT.

This chain connects TRBV30 to TRBJ2-5; unclear D gene. The J call could be wrong; TRBJ2-7 is a better fit for the DNA end. This CDR3 comprises 11 residues. Looked up from germline, CDR1 is GTSNPN and CDR2 is SVGIG (reference sequence). The CDR3 sequence is CAWQVSYEQYF. The CDR3 DNA sequence: TGTGCCTGGCAGGTCTCCTACGAGCAGTACTTC.

CDR3 sequence: CASRNLDSYGYTF. The CDR3 DNA follows: TGTGCCAGCAGAAACCTAGACAGCTATGGCTACACCTTC. The chain links TRBV6-5 to TRBJ1-2; D might be TRBD1 (5 bases). This CDR3 has 13 residues. CDR1 and CDR2 from the germline V gene are MNHEY and SVGAGI. Trimming left V 6 bases short and J 4 bases short, with 12 bases between.

The chain's CDR3 is CASSLALGGVGTDTQYF. CDR3 DNA sequence: TGCGCCAGCAGCTTAGCCCTAGGGGGGGTAGGCACAGATACGCAGTATTTT. The rearrangement uses TRBV5-1 and TRBJ2-3; tentatively, D is TRBD2 (7 bases). CDR3 length equals 17 residues. Trimming removed 2 bases from V and 1 base from J, with 17 bases in between. CDR1 and CDR2 from the germline V gene are SGHRS and YFSETQ.

The V and J genes are TRBV21-1 and TRBJ1-2. TRBV21-1 is given as a pseudogene. The CDR3 runs to 18 residues. The CDR3 spells CASRPNRGVREGSYGYTF. DNA of the CDR3: TGTGCCAGCAGACCGAATAGGGGTGTCAGGGAGGGGAGCTATGGCTACACCTTC.

V is TRBV30 and J is TRBJ1-2; 7 bases align to TRBD1. The germline gives CDR1 GTSNPN, CDR2 SVGIG (reference sequence). The CDR3 runs to 15 residues. J gave up 4 bases and V 4 bases, and 12 bases lay outside the gene matches. The CDR3, as DNA: TGTGCCTGGACCGGAGCAGGGGGGCCCATCTATGGCTACACCTTC. Translating gives CAWTGAGGPIYGYTF.